This record covers a single T cell receptor beta chain. Antigen unknown. Libraries were prepared by immunoSEQ multiplex PCR; TCRdb keeps only in-frame clonotypes and omits some of them. The data show about 79,000 clones, approximately 93% seen once. The entry originates in a study of cytomegalovirus exposure and HLA in healthy donors. Overall study results and limits: Most TCR sequences showed up rarely, but some public TCRs showed up in many donors. The listing of 150 to 200 TCR beta chains classed them as cytomegalovirus-associated.

The CDR3 spans 13 residues. The V gene lost 11 bases and the J gene lost 5 bases, with 18 bases spanning the gap. Germline V gives CDR1 MNHEY, CDR2 SVGAGI. Sequencing was performed on PBMCs. The chain is built from TRBV6-5 and TRBJ1-1, with D perhaps TRBD1 (6 bases). The TCR sequence derives from a woman younger than 45 in good health and CMV-seronegative. As DNA, the CDR3 is TGTGCCGCAGAATCCCGGGACACAACTGAAGCTTTCTTT. Translating it yields CAAESRDTTEAFF.